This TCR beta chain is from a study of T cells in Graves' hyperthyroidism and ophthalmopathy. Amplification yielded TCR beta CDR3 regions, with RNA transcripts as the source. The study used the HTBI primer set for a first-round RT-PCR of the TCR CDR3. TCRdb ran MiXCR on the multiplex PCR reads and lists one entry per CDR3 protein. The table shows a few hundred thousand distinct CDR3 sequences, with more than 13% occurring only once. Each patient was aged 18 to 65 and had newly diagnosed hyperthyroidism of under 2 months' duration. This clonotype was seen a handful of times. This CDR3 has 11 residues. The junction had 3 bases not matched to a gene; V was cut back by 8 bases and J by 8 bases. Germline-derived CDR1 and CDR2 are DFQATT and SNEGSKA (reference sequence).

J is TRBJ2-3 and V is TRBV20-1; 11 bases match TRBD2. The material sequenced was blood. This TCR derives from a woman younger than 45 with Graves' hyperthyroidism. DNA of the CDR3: TGCAGTTTACTAGCGGGAGTTACGCAGTATTTT. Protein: CSLLAGVTQYF.